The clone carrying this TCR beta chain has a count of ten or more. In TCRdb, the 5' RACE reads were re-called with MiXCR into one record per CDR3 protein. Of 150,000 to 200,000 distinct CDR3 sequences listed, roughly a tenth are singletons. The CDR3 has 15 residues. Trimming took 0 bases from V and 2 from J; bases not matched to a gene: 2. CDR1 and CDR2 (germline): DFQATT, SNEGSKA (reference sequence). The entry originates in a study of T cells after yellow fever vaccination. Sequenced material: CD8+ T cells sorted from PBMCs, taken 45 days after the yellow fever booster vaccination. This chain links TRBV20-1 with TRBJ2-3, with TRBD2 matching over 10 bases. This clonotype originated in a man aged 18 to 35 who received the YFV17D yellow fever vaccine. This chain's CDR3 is CSARDLAGVTDTQYF. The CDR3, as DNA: TGCAGTGCTAGAGATCTAGCGGGGGTCACAGATACGCAGTATTTT.